The entry that follows covers one T cell receptor beta chain sequence. Its target is unknown. The sample comes from a study of T cell repertoires in cytomegalovirus infection. Study details: Public TCR beta signatures marked donors with CMV infection and the matching HLA.

Trimming shortened V by 6 bases and J by 8 bases, and 17 bases separated the two germline ends. Germline V gene lookup returns CDR1 MDHEN and CDR2 SYDVKM. The CDR3 is made up of 14 amino acids. Each CDR3 protein gets one entry after TCRdb re-called the reads with MiXCR. The sample has roughly 920,000 distinct CDR3 sequences; less than 40% are singletons. The sequencing here drew on cultured CD8+ T cells from PBMCs, taken from culture after CMV antigen stimulation. V usage is TRBV28 and J usage is TRBJ1-5, with D possibly matching TRBD1 (6 bases). The TCR sequence derives from a human donor in good health (CMV status not recorded). Some clones in this sample may be carry-over from other donors' samples. The CDR3 is CASSPRGGKKPQHF. CDR3 nucleotide sequence: TGTGCCAGCAGCCCCAGGGGAGGGAAAAAGCCCCAGCATTTT.